The present entry profiles one TCR beta chain with its context. Its antigen is currently unknown. Germline V gives CDR1 LGHNT, CDR2 FRNRAP. V shed 5 bases and J 4 bases; nucleotides not matched to a gene: 7. This CDR3 region has 15 residues. This record belongs to a study of cytomegalovirus exposure and HLA in healthy donors. Study-wide points: Presence/absence results assume similar sequencing depth per donor, which may not hold. In a later analysis, V- and J-gene trimming of beta chains associated with a DCLRE1C missense variant, replicated independently. Indistinguishable V segments, including TRBV6-2 and TRBV6-3, were excluded. The listing of roughly 160 TCR beta chains classed them as cytomegalovirus-associated.

PCR primers comprised 60 Vbeta and 13 Jbeta primers. Measured with immunoSEQ multiplex PCR; TCRdb has only the in-frame clones, and not every one. The repertoire table contains tens of thousands of clones. Material: PBMCs. The origin of this receptor is a woman aged 25 to 39 in good health and CMV-seronegative. The chain recombines TRBV12-5 with TRBJ1-5; TRBD1 aligns across 8 bases. Written as DNA, the CDR3 is TGTGCTAGTGGTATGGGGACAGGCGGGAATCAGCCCCAGCATTTT. Translated: CASGMGTGGNQPQHF.